This T cell receptor beta chain was identified in a study of shared clonotypes between healthy human individuals. About the research overall: The people who gave samples were a couple of women and three men aged 18 to 49. Overall study results and limits: Naive subsets, compared against memory subsets, generally had larger estimated richness values.

Negatively enriched CD4+ T cells were divided by CD45RA into naive and memory. J lost 2 bases, V lost 9 bases, and 7 bases had no gene match. The CDR3 sequence is 13 residues long. About this clone: Antigen specificity is unknown.

In the original workflow: In the immunoSEQ data, sequences were junction-only and lacked quality scores, so filtering differed. Libraries were prepared by immunoSEQ multiplex PCR; TCRdb keeps only in-frame clonotypes and omits some of them. Clone size and the V and J calls come from that table; the DNA yielded D and trimming. The repertoire consists of 950,000 to 1,300,000 clones, with more than 65% occurring once and the leading ten covering nearly 1.5%. Sequencing used memory CD4+ T cells sorted from blood. Stated subset: CD45RA-negative fraction. V and J are TRBV23-1 and TRBJ2-7; 7 bases are a match to TRBD1. TRBV23-1 is known as an ORF, though its function is uncertain. The source is a man between 18 and 29 years old in good health. The CDR3 bases are TGCGCCAGTCTACAGGGGACACCCTACGAGCAGTACTTC. It is translated as CASLQGTPYEQYF.